The rows below give T cell receptor beta chains drawn from one sample of a study of technical replicates of blood from a few donors. Method: immunoSEQ multiplex PCR; TCRdb's copy keeps in-frame clones and lacks some. Of 45,000 to 60,000 clones in the sample, 95% to 97% were seen once. Sequencing was carried out using T cells isolated from PBMCs. The receptors were gathered from a human donor in good health. Each CDR3 is given with its conserved first and last residue. A D gene is named only where the DNA matches it firmly. A clone size is listed for some rows: how often the clone was seen (once, few, many), or a class if it is expanded.

d_call: .; v_call: TRBV5-4; clone_size: .; j_call: TRBJ2-5; cdr3_aa: CASSPSPTLTETQYF; cdr3_nt: TGTGCCAGCAGCCCCAGCCCGACTCTTACGGAGACCCAGTACTTC
d_call: .; v_call: TRBV2; clone_size: .; j_call: TRBJ2-7; cdr3_aa: CASNEPFTAVQYF; cdr3_nt: TGTGCCAGCAACGAGCCCTTTACAGCGGTGCAGTACTTC
d_call: .; v_call: TRBV14; clone_size: .; j_call: TRBJ2-1; cdr3_aa: CASSGESSYNEQFF; cdr3_nt: TGTGCCAGCAGCGGGGAGAGCTCCTACAATGAGCAGTTCTTC
d_call: TRBD1; v_call: TRBV18; clone_size: .; j_call: TRBJ2-7; cdr3_aa: CASSPVTPTGGGEQYF; cdr3_nt: TGTGCCAGCTCTCCCGTCACTCCGACAGGGGGGGGCGAGCAGTACTTC
d_call: TRBD2; v_call: TRBV4-3; clone_size: once; j_call: TRBJ2-3; cdr3_aa: CASSQDLAGYTDTQYF; cdr3_nt: TGCGCCAGCAGCCAAGATTTAGCGGGCTATACAGATACGCAGTATTTT
d_call: .; v_call: TRBV4-1; clone_size: .; j_call: TRBJ2-2; cdr3_aa: CASSQEKTQARELFF; cdr3_nt: TGCGCCAGCAGCCAAGAGAAAACCCAAGCGAGGGAGCTGTTTTTT
d_call: TRBD2; v_call: TRBV28; clone_size: .; j_call: TRBJ2-7; cdr3_aa: CASSLLVGGLTRYEQYF; cdr3_nt: TGTGCCAGCAGTTTATTGGTGGGAGGGCTCACCCGCTACGAGCAGTACTTC
d_call: .; v_call: TRBV7-2; clone_size: .; j_call: TRBJ1-5; cdr3_aa: CASSFSRDNQPQHF; cdr3_nt: TGTGCCAGCAGCTTTAGCAGGGACAATCAGCCCCAGCATTTT
d_call: TRBD2; v_call: TRBV4-3; clone_size: .; j_call: TRBJ2-7; cdr3_aa: CASSQVSLAGGPKHEQYF; cdr3_nt: TGCGCCAGCAGCCAAGTGAGTCTAGCGGGAGGGCCAAAGCACGAGCAGTACTTC
d_call: TRBD2; v_call: TRBV6-5; clone_size: .; j_call: TRBJ2-1; cdr3_aa: CASRSSGSGYNEQFF; cdr3_nt: TGTGCCAGCAGAAGTAGCGGGAGTGGCTACAATGAGCAGTTCTTC
d_call: .; v_call: TRBV27; clone_size: .; j_call: TRBJ1-2; cdr3_aa: CASSLVDSPNYGYTF; cdr3_nt: TGTGCCAGCAGTTTAGTGGACAGCCCTAACTATGGCTACACCTTC
d_call: TRBD1; v_call: TRBV25-1; clone_size: .; j_call: TRBJ2-2; cdr3_aa: CASSADLGTANTGELFF; cdr3_nt: TGTGCCAGCAGTGCCGATCTAGGGACAGCGAACACCGGGGAGCTGTTTTTT